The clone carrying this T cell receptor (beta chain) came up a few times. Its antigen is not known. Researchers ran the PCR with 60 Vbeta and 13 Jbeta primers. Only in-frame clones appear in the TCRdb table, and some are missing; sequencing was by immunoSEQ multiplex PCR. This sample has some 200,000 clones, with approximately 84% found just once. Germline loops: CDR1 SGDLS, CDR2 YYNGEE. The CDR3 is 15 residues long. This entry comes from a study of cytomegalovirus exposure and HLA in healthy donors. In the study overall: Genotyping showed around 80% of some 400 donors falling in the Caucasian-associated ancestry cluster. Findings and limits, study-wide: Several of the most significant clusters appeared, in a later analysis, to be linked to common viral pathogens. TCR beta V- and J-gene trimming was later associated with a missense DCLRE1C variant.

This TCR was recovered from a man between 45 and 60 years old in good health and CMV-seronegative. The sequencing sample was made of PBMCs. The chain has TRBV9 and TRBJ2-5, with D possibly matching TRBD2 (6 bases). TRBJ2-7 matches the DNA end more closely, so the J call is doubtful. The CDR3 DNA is TGTGCCAGCAGCGCCCAGGGAGGAGGGAACTACGAGCAGTACTTC. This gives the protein CASSAQGGGNYEQYF.